This T cell receptor beta chain was captured by sequencing in a study of response to subunit inactivated influenza vaccine (dated by TCRdb to 2016 to 2019). Context from the whole study: The study used deep quantitative T cell receptor repertoire profiling to track responses to a trivalent subunit inactivated influenza vaccine. Overall study results and their limits: It was suggested by the authors that each seasonal influenza vaccination may recruit only a limited number of new T cells.

This clonotype was observed a handful of times. No cognate antigen has been identified for it. No base quality information exists; no much larger clone differs at one position. Library preparation employed RT-PCR. Sequencer: Illumina HiSeq 2500. TCRdb reran the public reads through fastp at Q25 and MiXCR, keeping productive beta chains. Each entry is one CDR3 protein sequence, shown with its most common DNA and genes. The sample includes about 530,000 distinct CDR3 sequences, with approximately 12% observed a single time. Of the sample, 10% falls within the top ten clones. At the junction V is shortened by 1 base and J by 6 bases, with 7 bases in between. From a lookup of the germline V gene (reference sequence), CDR1 and CDR2 are DFQATT and SNEGSKA. From the cysteine up to the phenylalanine, the CDR3 has a length of 13 residues. The DNA shown is the 39-base CDR3, in frame from base 1.

The chain is assembled from TRBV20-1 and TRBJ2-6, with the D gene uncertain. The TCR originated in a man aged 50 to 60 who received an inactivated influenza vaccine. Donor details come from another sample of the same person, matched by shared clones. The sequencing used PBMCs from blood, collected on the day of vaccination. The CDR3: CSARVAMANVLTF. The bases are TGCAGTGCTAGAGTGGCCATGGCCAACGTCCTGACTTTC.